Reported below is one T cell receptor (beta chain). The target antigen is unknown. The protocol was immunoSEQ multiplex PCR, while the TCRdb copy is restricted to in-frame clones and leaves out a portion. Counted here are tens of thousands of clones, roughly 94% occurring once; the ten biggest clones make up around 0.034%. These data belong to a study of human thymus T cells. It was from resections taken during corrective heart surgery that the thymus tissue came. Germline CDR1 and CDR2: SGHNT and YYREEE (reference sequence). The germline V and J ends were trimmed by 4 bases and 8 bases, with 10 bases remaining between them. The CDR3 is made up of 12 amino acids. Study conclusions and caveats: Usage of V and J genes appeared biased in thymic and blood repertoires.

This sequence joins TRBV5-4 and TRBJ2-4, with D tentatively TRBD1 or TRBD2 (6 bases each). This clonotype originated in a girl less than two years old with a congenital heart defect but otherwise immunologically healthy. Sequencing was performed on thymus tissue. The CDR3 here is CASSPEGDIQYF. The CDR3 nucleotides are TGTGCCAGCAGCCCGGAGGGGGACATTCAGTACTTC.